The source of this T cell receptor (beta chain) is a study of response to subunit inactivated influenza vaccine. General study points: T cells newly recruited by each seasonal influenza vaccination are few, the authors suggested.

This clonotype was seen only a few times. The antigen is undetermined. TCRdb reanalysed the RT-PCR reads using MiXCR and keeps one entry per CDR3 protein. The sample lists 450,000 to 500,000 distinct CDR3 sequences, approximately 11% occurring once. In germline, CDR1 is DFQATT, CDR2 SNEGSKA (reference sequence). The CDR3 length is 14 residues. V trimming: 3 bases; J trimming: 0 bases; junction bases outside the gene matches: 4. The specimen was PBMCs from blood, collected 35 to 45 days after vaccination. The TCR sequence derives from a man over 45 who received an inactivated influenza vaccine. The chain uses TRBV20-1 and TRBJ2-5, with TRBD2 matching 7 bases. This chain's CDR3 is CSARRGSHQETQYF. The CDR3 DNA follows: TGCAGTGCTAGGCGGGGGAGCCACCAAGAGACCCAGTACTTC.